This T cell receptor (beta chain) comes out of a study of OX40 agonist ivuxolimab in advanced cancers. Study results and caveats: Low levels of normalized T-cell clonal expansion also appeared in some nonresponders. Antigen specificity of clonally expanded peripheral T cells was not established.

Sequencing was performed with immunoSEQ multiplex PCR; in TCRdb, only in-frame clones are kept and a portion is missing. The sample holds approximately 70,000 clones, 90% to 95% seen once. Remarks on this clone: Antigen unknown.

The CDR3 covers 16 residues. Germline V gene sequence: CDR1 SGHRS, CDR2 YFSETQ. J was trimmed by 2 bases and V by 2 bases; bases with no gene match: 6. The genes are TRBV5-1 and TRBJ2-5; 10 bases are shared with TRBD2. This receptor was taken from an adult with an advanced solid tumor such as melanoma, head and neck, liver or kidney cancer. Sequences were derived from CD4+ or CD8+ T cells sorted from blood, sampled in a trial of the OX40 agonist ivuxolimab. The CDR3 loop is CASSFLAGAIQETQYF. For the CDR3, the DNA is TGCGCCAGCAGCTTCCTAGCGGGAGCCATACAAGAGACCCAGTACTTC.